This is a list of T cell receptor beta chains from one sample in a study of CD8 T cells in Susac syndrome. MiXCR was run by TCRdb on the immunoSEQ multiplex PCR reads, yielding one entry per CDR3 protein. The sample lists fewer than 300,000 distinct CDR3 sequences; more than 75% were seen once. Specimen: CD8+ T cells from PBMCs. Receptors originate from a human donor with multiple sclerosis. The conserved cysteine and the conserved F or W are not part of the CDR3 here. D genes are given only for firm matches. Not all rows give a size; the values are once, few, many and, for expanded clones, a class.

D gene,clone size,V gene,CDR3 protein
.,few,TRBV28,ASTTDQFSYEQY
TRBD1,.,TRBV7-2,ASSLGRQGRVNTEAF
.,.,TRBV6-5,ASSYNAGLNSPLH
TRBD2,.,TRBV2,ASGGVHPYEQY
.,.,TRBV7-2,ASSLLYKQETQY
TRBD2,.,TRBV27,ASGLAVLNEQF
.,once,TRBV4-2,ASSQGSNGYEQF
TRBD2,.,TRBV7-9,ASTSSGGERYNEQF
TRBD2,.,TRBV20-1,SASSGRAHYETQY
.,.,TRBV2,ASSEALARGINQPQH
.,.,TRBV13,ASRDSMNTEAF
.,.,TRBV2,ASSTDTDRFYEQY
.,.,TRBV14,ASSQPRNEQF
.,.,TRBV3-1,ASSQEADTQY
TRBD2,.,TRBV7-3,ASSRGLADYNEQF
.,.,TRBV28,ATRPSRTYNEQF
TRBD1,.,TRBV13,ASSLSSRGPNEKLF
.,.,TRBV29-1,SVWGGHTEAF
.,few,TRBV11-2,ASSSPGRMGYEQY
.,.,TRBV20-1,SARDLGTRDIYYEQY
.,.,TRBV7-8,ASSQLGTTSTDTQY
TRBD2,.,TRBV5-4,ASSGLAAHEQY
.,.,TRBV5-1,ASSWTVNNEQF
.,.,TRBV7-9,ASSSPVGGDTQY
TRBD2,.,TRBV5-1,ASRSSGTLTGELF